This TCR beta chain emerged from a study of blood T cell repertoires in COVID-19. For the study at large: Donors in the United States, Italy and Spain gave samples during acute or convalescent COVID-19. T cells, B-cell-depleted T cells, or PBMCs supplied cDNA or gDNA.

In the original processing: Amplification of reference gene primers was used by the study to estimate nucleated cell counts. Libraries were prepared by immunoSEQ multiplex PCR; TCRdb keeps only in-frame clonotypes and omits some of them. The V and J calls and clone size come from that table; D and trimming were worked out from the DNA. The profile shows about 47,000 clones, 84% of them singletons. This clone occurred once. The CDR3 extends over 15 amino acids. The ends were cut back, 2 bases at V and 6 bases at J, with 11 bases in the middle. Germline V gives CDR1 MDHEN, CDR2 SYDVKM. The sample taken for sequencing was peripheral blood. V is TRBV28 and J is TRBJ1-6; no clear D. The TCR comes from a man in his sixties with acute or convalescent COVID-19. In DNA, the CDR3 is TGTGCCAGCAGTTTAGAGTTCGGGAGTAATTCACCCCTCCACTTT. Its translation is CASSLEFGSNSPLHF.